Presented here are 19 T cell receptor beta chains from one specimen sequenced in a study of HIV-infected children after antiretroviral therapy interruption. Unique molecular identifiers were included in an RNA-based 3' RACE TCR library. Each CDR3 protein is one row after TCRdb ran MiXCR on the 3' RACE reads. Of around 40,000 distinct CDR3 sequences listed, just over 6.5% were seen once; the top ten hold more than 0.75%. As to treatment: PENTA 11 planned treatment interruption arm or continuous ART arm. The sequencing used CD45RA+ CD4+ T cells from PBMCs, pooled from several time points, collected from a donor given antiretroviral therapy, either interrupted or continuous. The sample's subset: naive CD4+ CD45RA+ CD45RO- T cells. The source of these receptors is a pool of human donors with HIV.

This clonotype was recorded a few times. The DNA for the CDR3 is TGCGCCAGCAGCTTGGGCCTACCCAGGGGGCGACGGGAGCAGTACTTC. This gives the protein CASSLGLPRGRREQYF. J is TRBJ2-7 and V is TRBV5-1, with 8 bases lining up with TRBD1. V dropped 0 bases and J dropped 7; count of bases not matched to a gene: 12. The CDR3 length is 16 residues. Germline lookup yields CDR1 SGHRS and CDR2 YFSETQ.

CDR3 amino acids: CASSVGGLAGDQETQYF. As DNA, the CDR3 is TGTGCCAGCAGCGTAGGGGGACTAGCGGGGGACCAAGAGACCCAGTACTTC. The chain carries TRBV9 and TRBJ2-5, with 14 nucleotides matching TRBD2. This CDR3 is 17 amino acids long. V was clipped by 0 bases and J by 0 bases; unmatched bases: 1. Germline V gene data show CDR1 as SGDLS and CDR2 as YYNGEE. Using reference TRBV9 and TRBJ2-5 for the parts outside the CDR3, the full variable domain is DSGVTQTPKHLITATGQRVTLRCSPRSGDLSVYWYQQSLDQGLQFLIQYYNGEERAKGNILERFSAQQFPDLHSELNLSSLELGDSALYFCASSVGGLAGDQETQYFGPGTRLLVL.

Many counts were recorded for this clonotype. The V gene is TRBV6-6, the J gene TRBJ2-5; D unresolved. Trimming stripped 2 bases from V and 2 bases from J, with 9 bases between. Germline CDR1 reads MNHNY; CDR2 reads SVGAGI (reference sequence). The CDR3 sequence is 14 residues long. The CDR3 reads CASSYDALQETQYF. CDR3 sequence (DNA): TGTGCCAGCAGTTACGATGCCTTACAAGAGACCCAGTACTTC.

This clonotype was detected only a few times. The V and J genes are TRBV12-3 or TRBV12-4 and TRBJ2-7; 12 bases match TRBD2. The ends lost 5 bases at V and 6 bases at J; junction bases unmatched: 2. CDR3 length: 13 amino acids. The CDR3 spells CASSRTSGTEQYF. The DNA for the CDR3 is TGTGCCAGCAGTCGGACTAGCGGGACCGAGCAGTACTTC.

Many counts were recorded for this clonotype. V is TRBV3-1 and J is TRBJ1-1; no reliable D call. V shed 4 bases and J shed 3 bases, with 6 bases lying between them. This CDR3 spans 12 amino acids. The germline CDR1 and CDR2 sequences are LGHDT and YNNKEL (reference sequence). For the CDR3, the DNA is TGTGCCAGCAGCCTAGGAGACACTGAAGCTTTCTTT. This codes for CASSLGDTEAFF. Full variable domain (outside the CDR3, taken from reference TRBV3-1 and TRBJ1-1): DTAVSQTPKYLVTQMGNDKSIKCEQNLGHDTMYWYKQDSKKFLKIMFSYNNKELIINETVPNRFSPKSPDKAHLNLHINSLELGDSAVYFCASSLGDTEAFFGQGTRLTVV.

This clonotype showed up many times. V and J are TRBV7-2 and TRBJ1-2; D unresolved. V was cut by 10 bases and J by 6 bases, with 12 bases left in between. Germline CDR1 SGHTA, CDR2 FQGNSA. The CDR3 totals 11 residues. In nucleotides, the CDR3 is TGTGCCACCGCCGGTCTTAATGGCTACACCTTC. This encodes CATAGLNGYTF.

At least ten counts were recorded for this clonotype. At one end, the junction sequence differs from germline, possibly due to a read error. The chain has TRBV28 and TRBJ2-3; the D gene is possibly TRBD1 (5 bases). This CDR3 is 12 amino acids long. The germline V gene has CDR1 MDHEN and CDR2 SYDVKM. In DNA form, the CDR3 reads TGTGCCAGCAGTTTATTGACAGACACGCAGTATTTT. Its translation: CASSLLTDTQYF.

The V and J genes are TRBV12-3 or TRBV12-4 and TRBJ1-3, with D hard to call. This CDR3 is built from 15 residues. V lost 6 bases, J lost 2 bases, and 14 bases lay in between. CDR3 amino acids: CASRPTAIPGNTIYF. For the CDR3, the DNA is TGTGCCAGCAGACCCACAGCAATCCCTGGAAACACCATATATTTT.

This clonotype has more than one count but fewer than ten. The chain employs TRBV12-5 and TRBJ1-5, with D hard to call. The germline V gene encodes CDR1 LGHNT and CDR2 FRNRAP. Trimming removed 0 bases at V and 5 bases at J, with 5 bases between. This CDR3 comprises 13 residues. The CDR3 protein is CASGLVGDQPQHF. The CDR3 nucleotides read TGTGCTAGTGGTTTGGTAGGAGATCAGCCCCAGCATTTT. The variable domain in full, completed from reference TRBV12-5 and TRBJ1-5, reads DARVTQTPRHKVTEMGQEVTMRCQPILGHNTVFWYRQTMMQGLELLAYFRNRAPLDDSGMPKDRFSAEMPDATLATLKIQPSEPRDSAVYFCASGLVGDQPQHFGDGTRLSIL.

This clonotype was observed at least ten times. V and J are TRBV12-3 or TRBV12-4 and TRBJ2-7; the D gene is possibly TRBD1 (5 bases). The V and J ends lost 2 bases and 2 bases respectively, with 10 bases between them. This CDR3 is built from 14 residues. The CDR3 sequence is CASSLSLGAYEQYF. CDR3 nucleotide sequence: TGTGCCAGCAGTTTATCTCTAGGGGCCTACGAGCAGTACTTC.

A few counts support this clonotype. The chain is built from TRBV3-1 and TRBJ1-1, with D possibly matching TRBD1 (5 bases). Trimming removed 4 bases from V and 7 bases from J, with 19 bases in between. CDR3 size: 15 residues. Per germline, CDR1 LGHDT and CDR2 YNNKEL (reference sequence). The CDR3, as DNA: TGTGCCAGCAGCCCTCTACCGGGACTTGGGAATGAAGCTTTCTTT. This gives the protein CASSPLPGLGNEAFF.

The table lists this clonotype with a few counts. The chain carries TRBV19 and TRBJ2-1; D remains ambiguous. The germline V gene encodes CDR1 LNHDA and CDR2 SQIVND (reference sequence). Trimming stripped 1 base from V and 9 bases from J, with 13 bases between. The CDR3 is 14 amino acids. The CDR3 region has the DNA TGTGCCAGTAGTATAGCCCACCTCCCATCTGAGCAGTTCTTC. The encoded protein is CASSIAHLPSEQFF.

The chain recombines TRBV28 with TRBJ2-7; 9 positions agree with TRBD1. Germline-derived CDR1 and CDR2 are MDHEN and SYDVKM. CDR3 length equals 16 residues. Trimming cost V 3 bases and J 5 bases; bases outside gene matches: 11. CDR3 coding DNA: TGTGCCAGCAGTTTCGTATTCCGGGACAGGGTCAACGAGCAGTACTTC. Translation gives CASSFVFRDRVNEQYF.

This clonotype appeared many times. This sequence joins TRBV18 and TRBJ1-2; D is possibly TRBD1 (6 bases). The ends were cut back, 6 bases at V and 1 base at J, with 12 bases in the middle. The germline V gene encodes CDR1 KGHSH and CDR2 LQKENI. The length of the CDR3 is 14 residues. Here the CDR3 DNA reads TGTGCCAGCTCCCCCAAGGACAGTAACTATGGCTACACCTTC. Its translation: CASSPKDSNYGYTF.

This clonotype was observed at least ten times. For the CDR3, the DNA is TGTGCCAGCAGCTTCCGGACGGGACTATTCAACGAGCAGTACTTC. Amino acids: CASSFRTGLFNEQYF. V usage is TRBV7-9 and J usage is TRBJ2-7, with 7 positions matching TRBD2. The length of the CDR3 is 15 residues. Germline-derived CDR1 and CDR2 are SEHNR and FQNEAQ (reference sequence). Trimming removed 3 bases from V and 5 bases from J; junction bases left unmatched: 10.

This clonotype has at least ten counts. The rearrangement joins TRBV27 to TRBJ1-1, with D maybe TRBD1 (5 bases). The CDR3 totals 13 residues. Between the trimmed V and J ends, which lost 2 bases and 4 bases, there was a span of 8 bases. Per germline, CDR1 MNHEY and CDR2 SMNVEV (reference sequence). DNA of the CDR3: TGTGCCAGCAGTTTACTCGGGGCCACTGAAGCTTTCTTT. Translating it yields CASSLLGATEAFF.

This clonotype was seen at least ten times. V is TRBV20-1 and J is TRBJ2-3; possible D gene TRBD2, 6 bases. The CDR3 has 10 residues. V was shortened by 5 bases and J by 11 bases, with 11 bases between the two germline ends. Per germline, CDR1 DFQATT and CDR2 SNEGSKA (reference sequence). CDR3 in amino acids: CSARRDEQYF. The CDR3 nucleotides are TGCAGTGCTCGGAGGGACGAGCAGTATTTT.

Regarding this clonotype: This may arise from a read error, as a much more abundant clone is one base away. The chain couples TRBV7-2 to TRBJ1-2; D is ambiguous. Germline lookup yields CDR1 SGHTA and CDR2 FQGNSA. This CDR3 is 12 amino acids long. CDR3 nucleotides: TGTGCCAGCAGCCCTCAGAGACCCGGCTACTCCTTC. Protein product: CASSPQRPGYSF.

This clonotype has at least ten counts. The chain combines TRBV4-2 with TRBJ1-4, with D maybe TRBD1 (5 bases). CDR1 is LGHNA, CDR2 YNFKEQ, per germline. V was cut by 0 bases and J by 8 bases, with 28 bases left in between. The CDR3 loop spans 20 amino acids. CDR3 residues: CASSQEGLNTGRRGTEKLFF. DNA for the CDR3: TGTGCCAGCAGCCAAGAAGGCCTGAACACGGGTCGGAGGGGCACCGAAAAACTGTTTTTT.